One sample yielded the 14 T cell receptor beta chains listed below, sequenced in a study of T cells in Graves' hyperthyroidism and ophthalmopathy. TCR beta CDR3 regions were amplified from RNA. Using the HTBI primer set, a first-round RT-PCR was run on the TCR CDR3. TCRdb analysed the multiplex PCR reads with MiXCR anew, one entry per CDR3 protein. The repertoire includes 550,000 to 700,000 distinct CDR3 sequences, over 12% of them detected once, and around 4.1% sits in the top ten. The sequencing sample was made of blood. The receptors derive from a woman in her 40s with Graves' ophthalmopathy.

In this sample, this clonotype turned up many times. This chain links TRBV10-3 with TRBJ1-5, with 8 bases matching TRBD1. CDR1 ENHRY and CDR2 SYGVKD come from the germline V gene. This CDR3 region has 15 residues. Trimming cost V 2 bases and J 6 bases; bases outside gene matches: 6. The CDR3 sequence: CAISEGQGGSQPQHF. The CDR3 region has the DNA TGTGCCATCAGTGAGGGACAGGGTGGAAGTCAGCCCCAGCATTTT.

This clonotype was counted only a few times. V usage is TRBV6-5 and J usage is TRBJ1-1, with D uncertain. Germline CDR1 is MNHEY and CDR2 is SVGAGI. The CDR3 is 13 residues long. V was trimmed by 8 bases and J by 1 base, leaving 11 bases between them. The CDR3 loop is CASGSPRNTEAFF. CDR3 sequence (DNA): TGTGCCAGCGGTTCACCAAGGAACACTGAAGCTTTCTTT.

This clonotype was seen repeatedly, ten times or more. The genes are TRBV6-1 and TRBJ1-2; unclear D gene. The CDR3 totals 13 residues. V dropped 6 bases and J dropped 7 bases, with 15 bases sitting between them. CDR1 and CDR2 (germline): MNHNS, SASEGT. The CDR3 region is CASRSAAGSGYTF. CDR3 DNA sequence: TGTGCCAGCAGAAGCGCGGCGGGCAGTGGCTACACCTTC.

V gene TRBV20-1 combines with J gene TRBJ2-1, with 7 nucleotides matching TRBD1. Trimming at V came to 3 bases and at J to 3 bases, leaving 5 bases not matched to a gene. This CDR3 has 14 residues. Per the germline V gene, CDR1 is DFQATT and CDR2 is SNEGSKA (reference sequence). CDR3 DNA: TGCAGTGCTAGCCATCGGGACAGCTACAATGAGCAGTTCTTC. Translation: CSASHRDSYNEQFF.

This clonotype was detected many times. The chain carries TRBV24-1 and TRBJ1-1; possibly TRBD1 for D (5 bases). This CDR3 contains 13 residues. The germline V and J ends were trimmed by 4 bases and 12 bases, with 17 bases remaining between them. CDR1 KGHDR and CDR2 SFDVKD come from the germline V gene. The CDR3 DNA is TGTGCCACCAGTGAAGGACACACGAAGTCGACTTTCTTT. Encoded protein: CATSEGHTKSTFF.

This chain links TRBV30 with TRBJ1-2; D is undetermined. The CDR3 has 14 amino acids. V lost 5 bases, J lost 4 bases, and 17 bases lay in between. Germline CDR1 GTSNPN, CDR2 SVGIG (reference sequence). CDR3 DNA sequence: TGTGCCTGGGAGACCCCGGGAGGGCCCTATGGCTACACCTTC. Amino acid sequence: CAWETPGGPYGYTF.

This clonotype was counted ten times or more. One end of the junction does not line up with germline, which may come from a read error. This sequence joins TRBV28 and TRBJ2-7; TRBD2 is a possible D gene (6 bases). Per the germline V gene, CDR1 is MDHEN and CDR2 is SYDVKM. This CDR3 spans 13 amino acids. The CDR3: CASKSEGRHERYF. The CDR3, as DNA: TGTGCCAGCAAGTCGGAGGGGAGACACGAGCGGTACTTC.

This clonotype was counted many times. This chain uses TRBV27 with TRBJ2-7; the match to TRBD1 covers 8 bases. The CDR3 runs 15 residues. V lost 3 bases, J lost 5 bases, and 9 bases stayed unmatched. CDR1 is MNHEY and CDR2 is SMNVEV in the germline V gene (reference sequence). The CDR3 here is CASSFQDRVFHEQYF. The CDR3 coding sequence is TGTGCCAGCAGTTTCCAGGACAGGGTATTCCACGAGCAGTACTTC.

This clonotype was seen a few times. The chain links TRBV2 to TRBJ2-2, with D unclear. The germline gives CDR1 SNHLY, CDR2 FYNNEI. The length of the CDR3 is 14 residues. The ends were cut back, 2 bases at V and 4 bases at J, with 8 bases in the middle. This chain's CDR3 is CASSESGGTGELFF. In DNA, the CDR3 is TGTGCCAGCAGTGAATCCGGTGGCACCGGGGAGCTGTTTTTT.

The rearrangement joins TRBV6-5 to TRBJ2-7; 9 bases match TRBD1. CDR1 and CDR2 (germline): MNHEY, SVGAGI. V dropped 0 bases and J dropped 5; count of bases not matched to a gene: 5. There are 15 residues in the CDR3. For the CDR3, the DNA is TGTGCCAGCAGTTACTCCCGGGACAGGGTTGACGAGCAGTACTTC. This sequence encodes CASSYSRDRVDEQYF.

This clonotype was recorded many times. The chain combines TRBV15 with TRBJ1-2, with a weak D call TRBD1 (5 bases). This CDR3 comprises 15 residues. V lost 4 bases to trimming and J lost 4 bases, with 16 bases between them. Germline V gene data show CDR1 as LNHNV and CDR2 as YYDKDF (reference sequence). CDR3 region: CATSNSYLGVYGYTF. DNA for the CDR3: TGTGCCACCAGCAATTCCTATCTGGGGGTCTATGGCTACACCTTC.

The J gene is TRBJ1-4, the V gene TRBV6-5; perhaps TRBD1 as D (5 bases). Between the trimmed V and J ends, which lost 2 bases and 7 bases, there was a span of 11 bases. CDR1 and CDR2 from the germline V gene are MNHEY and SVGAGI. The length of the CDR3 is 14 residues. CDR3 sequence: CASSYGGSREKLFF. The CDR3 DNA is TGTGCCAGCAGTTACGGGGGTTCTCGTGAAAAACTGTTTTTT.

This clonotype occurred many times. CDR3 in DNA: TGTGCCAGCTCACCTGGGGACACCGCCTACGAGCAGTACTTC. It specifies CASSPGDTAYEQYF. The chain recombines TRBV18 with TRBJ2-7; a weak D match, TRBD1 (6 bases). V was cut by 3 bases and J by 2 bases, with 11 bases left in between. Per the germline V gene, CDR1 is KGHSH and CDR2 is LQKENI. This CDR3 contains 14 residues.

This clonotype was picked up many times. The V gene is TRBV4-3, the J gene TRBJ2-5; 8 nucleotides match TRBD1. In germline, CDR1 is LGHNA, CDR2 YSLEER. The V and J ends lost 0 bases and 4 bases, in that order; junction bases with no gene match: 7. There are 16 residues in the CDR3. The CDR3 loop is CASSQDAGGRGETQYF. The CDR3 nucleotides are TGCGCCAGCAGCCAAGATGCAGGGGGCAGAGGAGAGACCCAGTACTTC.